This T cell receptor (beta chain) comes out of a study of shared clonotypes between healthy human individuals. Study context: Researchers assigned three CD4 naive, three CD4 memory, two CD8 naive and one CD8 memory plate to each donor.

Deep-level settings were used for running the assay. Sequencing used immunoSEQ multiplex PCR; TCRdb keeps in-frame clones, though not all of them. The sample has 2 million to 2.5 million clones; more than 85% are singletons. Germline lookup yields CDR1 SGHNT and CDR2 YYREEE (reference sequence). The V and J ends lost 0 bases and 4 bases, in that order; junction bases with no gene match: 9. This CDR3 spans 17 amino acids. A CD45RA+ naive subset and a CD45RA-negative memory subset were split from CD4+ cells. Sequencing used naive CD4+ T cells from PBMCs. Specified subset: CD45RA+ positively selected. The V gene is TRBV5-4, the J gene TRBJ2-2; 7 bases align to TRBD2. This receptor was obtained from a man between 18 and 35 years old in good health. Some clones in this sample may be carry-over from other donors' samples. In DNA form, the CDR3 reads TGTGCCAGCAGCTTGGCCTCCGCGGGAGCCGGCACCGGGGAGCTGTTTTTT. Encoded protein: CASSLASAGAGTGELFF.